The 27 T cell receptor beta chains below come from one sample, sequenced in a study of T cells in Graves' hyperthyroidism and ophthalmopathy. Authors of the study amplified TCR beta CDR3 regions from RNA transcripts. RT-PCR in the first round (using the HTBI primer set) targeted the TCR CDR3. TCRdb reprocessed the multiplex PCR reads via MiXCR and lists one record per CDR3 protein. The profile shows 550,000 to 700,000 distinct CDR3 sequences, about 15% of them singletons. The sample comprised blood. The source of these receptors is a woman aged 40 to 50 with Graves' ophthalmopathy.

This clonotype was seen ten or more times. The chain combines TRBV12-3 or TRBV12-4 with TRBJ1-5; 8 bases are shared with TRBD1. This CDR3 has 15 amino acids. V gave up 6 bases and J gave up 6 bases; unmatched junction bases: 10. The DNA of the CDR3 is TGTGCCAGCAGGGGAGCCGGGACAGGACGTCAGCCCCAGCATTTT. Its protein product is CASRGAGTGRQPQHF.

This clonotype was counted only a few times. The chain joins TRBV3-1 to TRBJ2-5; 7 bases line up with TRBD2. The germline V gene encodes CDR1 LGHDT and CDR2 YNNKEL (reference sequence). The ends lost 1 base at V and 7 bases at J; junction bases unmatched: 9. There are 15 residues in the CDR3. CDR3 loop: CASSQVKAGVGTQYF. In DNA form, the CDR3 reads TGTGCCAGCAGCCAAGTTAAGGCGGGAGTAGGGACCCAGTACTTC.

This clonotype was seen at least ten times. The rearrangement joins TRBV6-1 to TRBJ1-2; 7 bases align to TRBD1. Germline CDR1 and CDR2: MNHNS and SASEGT. With 1 base clipped from V and 3 bases from J, the junction kept 11 bases outside the gene matches. The CDR3 contains 17 residues. The CDR3 spells CASSEGPSGRGDYGYTF. CDR3 DNA sequence: TGTGCCAGCAGTGAAGGCCCTTCTGGCAGGGGGGACTATGGCTACACCTTC.

This clonotype came up a few times. This rearrangement joins TRBV7-3 to TRBJ2-5, with D uncertain. Trimming shortened V by 4 bases and J by 4 bases, and 10 bases separated the two germline ends. This CDR3 contains 13 residues. Germline V gene lookup returns CDR1 SGHTA and CDR2 FQGTGA. For the CDR3, the DNA is TGTGCCAGCAGCTCAGATATGGGAGAGACCCAGTACTTC. Translation: CASSSDMGETQYF.

This clonotype has a handful of counts. This chain joins TRBV7-8 and TRBJ2-5; tentative D call: TRBD1 (5 bases). This CDR3 is 17 amino acids long. V was clipped by 1 base and J by 1 base, with 16 bases between them. CDR1 SGHVS and CDR2 FQNEAQ come from the germline V gene. CDR3 nucleotides: TGTGCCAGCAGCTTAGTGTCGGAACAGGATCGCCAAGAGACCCAGTACTTC. Its translation: CASSLVSEQDRQETQYF.

Many counts were recorded for this clonotype. The gene calls are TRBV6-5 and TRBJ2-7; TRBD2 matches 12 bases. With 0 bases clipped from V and 2 bases from J, the junction kept 5 bases outside the gene matches. Germline CDR1 is MNHEY and CDR2 is SVGAGI. The CDR3 loop spans 17 amino acids. The DNA of the CDR3 is TGTGCCAGCAGTTACTCGGGGGGACTAGCGGGCACCTACGAGCAGTACTTC. Translated: CASSYSGGLAGTYEQYF.

This clonotype was seen repeatedly, ten times or more. The chain joins TRBV6-2 or TRBV6-3 to TRBJ1-5, with 7 bases aligning to TRBD1. Germline trimming cut 10 bases from V and 2 bases from J; bases unmatched to any gene: 5. The CDR3 is made up of 13 amino acids. Germline V gene lookup returns CDR1 MNHEY and CDR2 SVGEGT. CDR3 sequence: CATRGAGNQPQHF. CDR3 coding DNA: TGTGCCACCAGGGGGGCCGGCAATCAGCCCCAGCATTTT.

This rearrangement joins TRBV4-2 to TRBJ2-5; TRBD2 matches at 8 bases. The CDR3 contains 15 residues. Trimming took 3 bases from V and 5 from J; bases not matched to a gene: 8. Per the germline V gene, CDR1 is LGHNA and CDR2 is YNFKEQ. The CDR3 spells CASSQVTSGRETQYF. In DNA, the CDR3 is TGTGCCAGCAGCCAGGTTACTAGCGGCAGGGAGACCCAGTACTTC.

V usage is TRBV12-3 or TRBV12-4 and J usage is TRBJ1-1; D unclear. This CDR3 is built from 13 residues. Trimming took off 8 bases at V and 6 bases at J, with 16 bases between the two ends. CDR3 sequence reads: CASRPLRPAEAFF. CDR3 coding DNA: TGTGCCAGCCGTCCCCTCCGACCAGCTGAAGCTTTCTTT.

This clonotype was counted between two and nine times. The chain uses TRBV20-1 and TRBJ2-7; TRBD1 agrees at 7 bases. Germline assignment: CDR1 DFQATT and CDR2 SNEGSKA (reference sequence). This CDR3 has 15 residues. V was clipped by 6 bases and J by 1 base; unmatched bases: 12. The CDR3 reads CSAPDSRGNSYEQYF. DNA of the CDR3: TGCAGTGCCCCTGACTCCAGGGGGAATTCCTACGAGCAGTACTTC.

This clonotype was recorded at least ten times. This chain links TRBV27 with TRBJ2-2, with D possibly being TRBD1 (5 bases). Germline CDR1 is MNHEY and CDR2 is SMNVEV (reference sequence). This CDR3 has 13 amino acids. V lost 8 bases to trimming and J lost 6 bases, with 13 bases between them. Here the CDR3 DNA reads TGTGCCAGCGGGGCCTTTACCCCCGGGGAGCTGTTTTTT. Protein: CASGAFTPGELFF.

In this sample, this clonotype turned up many times. The chain combines TRBV7-2 with TRBJ2-7, with TRBD2 identical over 9 bases. V lost 3 bases, J lost 1 base, and 4 bases stayed unmatched. CDR3 length: 15 residues. Germline-derived CDR1 and CDR2 are SGHTA and FQGNSA. Written as DNA, the CDR3 is TGTGCCAGCAGCTTTACGACTAGCGGATCCTACGAGCAGTACTTC. Protein product: CASSFTTSGSYEQYF.

The chain uses TRBV19 and TRBJ1-1; no definite D call. Looked up from germline, CDR1 is LNHDA and CDR2 is SQIVND (reference sequence). Trimming took 7 bases from V and 0 from J, leaving 12 bases between them. The CDR3 contains 14 residues. CDR3 coding DNA: TGTGCCAGTAAAGGATTCCACATGAACACTGAAGCTTTCTTT. Translated, it gives CASKGFHMNTEAFF.

The sample holds many counts of this clonotype. This chain connects TRBV6-1 to TRBJ1-2; a possible D gene is TRBD1 (6 bases). CDR1 is MNHNS and CDR2 is SASEGT in the germline V gene. V was pared by 1 base and J by 2 bases, with 11 bases between. CDR3 length: 15 residues. CDR3 amino acids: CASSEGSTGNYGYTF. For the CDR3, the DNA is TGTGCCAGCAGTGAAGGGTCTACAGGGAACTATGGCTACACCTTC.

This clonotype was recorded at least ten times. The chain has TRBV6-5 and TRBJ1-5, with 7 bases aligning to TRBD1. V shed 4 bases, J shed 7 bases, and the junction held 4 bases outside the gene matches. CDR3 length: 13 amino acids. Germline-derived CDR1 and CDR2 are MNHEY and SVGAGI. CDR3 sequence (DNA): TGTGCCAGCAGTTTCAAGGGGGCGCAGCCCCAGCATTTT. This encodes CASSFKGAQPQHF.

This clonotype was recorded at least ten times. V is TRBV6-2 or TRBV6-3 and J is TRBJ1-5, with D possibly being TRBD1 (5 bases). Germline CDR1 is MNHEY and CDR2 is SVGEGT. V was shortened by 5 bases and J by 10 bases, with 15 bases between the two germline ends. The CDR3 spans 13 residues. CDR3 in amino acids: CASSKGRLFPQHF. As DNA, the CDR3 is TGTGCCAGCAGTAAGGGACGGCTCTTTCCCCAGCATTTT.

There are many counts of this clonotype. V and J are TRBV6-1 and TRBJ2-3; D unresolved. CDR1 and CDR2 from the germline V gene are MNHNS and SASEGT. V lost 1 base and J 4 bases, leaving 6 bases between the germline ends. The CDR3 totals 13 residues. CDR3 nucleotides: TGTGCCAGCAGTGAAGGCCTAGCAGATACGCAGTATTTT. This codes for CASSEGLADTQYF.

This clonotype was picked up a small number of times. The V call is TRBV20-1, the J call TRBJ2-5; unclear D gene. The CDR3 runs 13 residues. V lost 1 base to trimming and J lost 4 bases, with 10 bases between them. Germline CDR1 is DFQATT and CDR2 is SNEGSKA (reference sequence). DNA of the CDR3: TGCAGTGCTAGAGTGCCCTTACTAGAGACCCAGTACTTC. Translating gives CSARVPLLETQYF.

With respect to this clonotype: A much larger clone differs by one base, so this may be a read error. The genes are TRBV7-2 and TRBJ1-5, with no clear D. The germline gives CDR1 SGHTA, CDR2 FQGNSA. This CDR3 comprises 13 residues. Trimming cost V 5 bases and J 6 bases, with 11 bases left between them. The CDR3 region is CASSPKTSQPQHF. The CDR3 region has the DNA TGTGCCAGCAGCCCGAAGACGAGTCAGCCCCAGCATTTT.

Points on this clonotype: At one of its ends the junction is not consistent with the germline gene, which may arise from a read error. The V and J genes are TRBV6-1 and TRBJ2-7, with a weak D call TRBD2 (5 bases). The CDR3 loop spans 13 amino acids. Looked up from germline, CDR1 is MNHNS and CDR2 is SASEGT. Here the CDR3 reads CASGRLGFYEQYF. CDR3 bases: TGCGCCAGCGGCAGGTTGGGTTTTTACGAGCAGTACTTC.

The chain carries TRBV20-1 and TRBJ2-3, with 8 bases aligning to TRBD2. There are 14 residues in the CDR3. Germline V CDR1 and CDR2: DFQATT, SNEGSKA (reference sequence). The trim removed 6 bases at V and 2 bases at J, leaving 7 bases unmatched. CDR3 bases: TGCAGTGCCACCCTAGCGGGTTCCACAGATACGCAGTATTTT. Translating it yields CSATLAGSTDTQYF.

This chain links TRBV4-1 with TRBJ2-2, with 9 bases identical to TRBD2. The germline CDR1 and CDR2 sequences are MGHRA and YSYEKL. The ends lost 0 bases at V and 3 bases at J; junction bases unmatched: 11. This CDR3 has 19 amino acids. The CDR3 sequence: CASSQDAPVVAGDTGELFF. The DNA for the CDR3 is TGCGCCAGCAGCCAAGATGCCCCGGTGGTAGCGGGGGACACCGGGGAGCTGTTTTTT.

The V and J genes are TRBV28 and TRBJ2-2; 12 nucleotides align to TRBD2. There are 16 residues in the CDR3. The germline gives CDR1 MDHEN, CDR2 SYDVKM. J gave up 8 bases and V 4 bases, and 8 bases lay outside the gene matches. The CDR3 DNA reads as TGTGCCAGCAGTTGGCGACTAGCGGGAGTACGTGGGGAGCTGTTTTTT. The encoded protein is CASSWRLAGVRGELFF. Supplemented by reference TRBV28 and TRBJ2-2, the full variable domain reads DVKVTQSSRYLVKRTGEKVFLECVQDMDHENMFWYRQDPGLGLRLIYFSYDVKMKEKGDIPEGYSVSREKKERFSLILESASTNQTSMYLCASSWRLAGVRGELFFGEGSRLTVL.

The V and J genes are TRBV5-5 and TRBJ1-2; D is ambiguous. Trimming removed 2 bases at V and 3 bases at J, with 14 bases between. The CDR3 spans 15 residues. The V gene's germline CDR1 is SGHKS and CDR2 YYEKEE (reference sequence). The CDR3 loop reads CASSFEGGPYYGYTF. CDR3 in DNA: TGTGCCAGCAGCTTCGAGGGTGGGCCGTACTATGGCTACACCTTC.

This clonotype appeared many times. This sequence joins TRBV6-5 and TRBJ2-7, with D uncertain. Trimming removed 7 bases at V and 2 bases at J, with 6 bases between. Germline CDR1 reads MNHEY; CDR2 reads SVGAGI. CDR3 length equals 11 residues. CDR3 region: CASTFAYEQYF. The DNA of the CDR3 is TGTGCCAGCACGTTTGCCTACGAGCAGTACTTC.

This clonotype was detected ten times or more. This chain uses TRBV2 with TRBJ1-5; no firm D call. The CDR3 consists of 12 residues. CDR1 is SNHLY, CDR2 FYNNEI, per germline. The germline V and J ends were trimmed by 2 bases and 6 bases, with 5 bases remaining between them. This CDR3 reads CASSESLQPQHF. In nucleotides, the CDR3 is TGTGCCAGCAGTGAATCGCTTCAGCCCCAGCATTTT.

This clonotype was observed at least ten times. This sequence joins TRBV6-1 and TRBJ2-7; the match to TRBD1 covers 10 bases. The CDR3 runs 16 residues. The V gene end was trimmed by 5 bases and the J gene end by 5 bases; junction bases not matched to a gene: 12. Germline V CDR1 and CDR2: MNHNS, SASEGT. The CDR3 spells CASSPGLGTGVNEQYF. CDR3 DNA sequence: TGTGCCAGCAGTCCAGGTCTCGGGACAGGGGTCAACGAGCAGTACTTC.